This T cell receptor beta chain emerged from a study of blood T cells in healthy people across ages. PCR was performed a second time for about 6 to 12 cycles using a sample-barcoded 5' primer and a J-beta primer mix. TCRdb fed the 5' RACE reads into MiXCR, producing one record per CDR3 protein. This table has 550,000 to 750,000 distinct CDR3 sequences, around 20% appearing once. Every sample yielded at least 7 million isolated PBMCs. The CDR3 is 15 amino acids. The genes are TRBV21-1 and TRBJ2-7; no DNA check was done on the table's D call, TRBD2. TRBV21-1 is annotated as a pseudogene. The source of this sequence is a man in his 70s in good health. Sequencing input: blood. The CDR3 coding sequence is TGTGCCAGCCCTCGGCGGGAGACCCCCTCCTACGAGCAGTACTTC. Its protein product is CASPRRETPSYEQYF.